The following is a TCR beta chain sequence with its context. In germline, CDR1 is LGHDT, CDR2 YNNKEL (reference sequence). This CDR3 comprises 16 residues. V lost 0 bases and J 9 bases, leaving 18 bases between the germline ends. The data were taken from a study of blood T cell repertoires in COVID-19. Study as a whole: Sources were T cells, B-cell-depleted T cells, or PBMCs; the material itself was cDNA or gDNA.

Clinical history reported by participants formed the basis on which cohorts were assigned. People in the exposed group encountered a COVID-19 case within 2 weeks before entering the study. Original processing methods: Reference gene primer amplification gave nucleated cell count estimates. Measured with immunoSEQ multiplex PCR; TCRdb has only the in-frame clones, and not every one. D and trimming were read from the DNA, whereas the V and J calls and clone size are those reported in that table. The sample includes fewer than 250,000 clones, roughly 84% seen only once; the top ten take roughly 3.2%. The sample consisted of PBMCs or T cells enriched from blood (not recorded which). This sequence originates from a woman under 40 who had been exposed to COVID-19. V is TRBV3-1 (or the pseudogene TRBV3-2) and J is TRBJ2-1; D perhaps matches TRBD2 (6 bases). Here the CDR3 DNA reads TGTGCCAGCAGCCAAGATATACGGGGCGCCGGGGGTGAGCAGTTCTTC. Its translation is CASSQDIRGAGGEQFF.